Given below is one T cell receptor beta chain in context. The clone's antigen remains unknown. No base qualities exist here, and no much larger clone lies one base off it. Trimming takes 4 bases off V and 1 base off J; junction bases not matched to a gene: 12. The CDR3 has 19 amino acids, counting the end cysteine and phenylalanine. CDR3 DNA only is kept here, 57 bases in frame from base 1. According to the germline V gene, CDR1 reads KGHDR and CDR2 reads SFDVKD. The CDR3 regions of human TCRbeta chains were subjected to immunosequencing. On the authors' methods: Repertoire TCRs were matched against a reference library of SARS-CoV-2-specific TCRs generated with the MIRA antigen-specificity platform. Breadth was defined as the fraction of unique TCRs that were SARS-CoV-2-associated. Depth was defined as the fraction of total T cells that were SARS-CoV-2-associated. Using the MIRA data, each spike-specific TCR was mapped to the spike region that the TCR reacts to and placed in a CD4 or CD8 class. Log10-transformed breadth and depth values were compared by one-way ANOVA with Sidak's multiple comparisons tests. In its TCRdb copy, this immuneACCESS table keeps in-frame sequences only and misses some clones. Where compared with another copy, unresolved V genes explain less than half of these, and the others have no known cause. The V and J calls and the clone size are those of that table, but D and trimming were determined from the DNA. A total of around 58,000 clones appear in this sample, about 86% of them only once. Roughly a tenth of the sample comes from the top ten.

These data are taken from a study of T cell responses to AZD1222 COVID-19 vaccine (dated by TCRdb to the early 2020s). A note on the overall study: Because spike-specific TCR depth and breadth did not differ between the two schedules, AZD1222 recipients who got a second dose at roughly 4 weeks were pooled with those who got a second dose at roughly 12 weeks. TCR sequencing covered 233 trial participants: 200 to 220 given two doses of AZD1222 and 26 given two doses of MenACWY control vaccine. Trial participants were enrolled by age into 18-55, 56-69 and 70-plus year subgroups, with about 150, 28 and 57 TCR-sequenced participants respectively.

The time point label, read with the paper, signifies: baseline before first vaccination. Vaccinee samples came from UK trials COV001 and COV002, including a single-blind randomized controlled phase 2/3 trial of AZD1222 (ChAdOx1 nCoV-19) in healthy adults. For TCRbeta chain sequencing, PBMC samples were collected from trial participants at day 0 and at day 28 after the second dose. Study-wide findings and limitations: Because no day 14 peak-response samples were available, repertoires were characterized only after the peak T cell response. Conclusions about previously exposed vaccinees were limited because only a handful of AZD1222 recipients were SARS-CoV-2 seropositive at baseline. Spike-specific TCR breadth and depth rose significantly after two AZD1222 doses compared with day 0 and with MenACWY recipients. Reportedly, close to half of the unique spike-specific TCRs recognized epitopes lying outside the regions that are mutated in the B.1.351 and B.1.1.7 variants. The 56-69-year group was small, and its depth increase did not reach significance, likely because of low power. Participants were mostly white British and included more females than males, and it was suggested by the authors that clonal diversity may have been underestimated. The whole spike protein was spanned by vaccine-associated CD4 TCRs, and dominant responses were seen in regions 160-218 and 743-854.

Source: peripheral blood, taken on day 0 of AZD1222 vaccination. This receptor was identified in an adult in good health. The V and J segments used are TRBV24-1 and TRBJ1-1, with TRBD1 identical over 12 junction bases. The CDR3 region reads CATSDRDRGRPLSNTEAFF. In nucleotides, the sequence is TGTGCCACCAGTGACCGGGACAGGGGGCGTCCCCTCTCGAACACTGAAGCTTTCTTT.